What follows is one T cell receptor (beta chain) and its context. This CDR3 is 16 amino acids long. Germline V CDR1 and CDR2: MNHEY, SVGAGI. Trimming shortened V by 0 bases and J by 1 base, and 12 bases separated the two germline ends. The method was immunoSEQ multiplex PCR; TCRdb's version includes in-frame clones alone and lacks a portion of them. Seen here are about 85,000 clones, more than 85% observed once, and the top ten hold roughly 2.5%. These data are taken from a study of T cell changes during pregnancy in multiple sclerosis. The chain joins TRBV6-5 to TRBJ1-2; unclear D gene. The sequence came from a female donor with multiple sclerosis, enrolled in a pregnancy study. Sequenced material: peripheral blood, taken in the first trimester of pregnancy. As DNA, the CDR3 is TGTGCCAGCAGTTACTCGGTCTCGACTGTTAACTATGGCTACACCTTC. It yields the protein CASSYSVSTVNYGYTF.